The rows below give T cell receptor beta chains drawn from one sample of a study of long-term antiretroviral therapy in people with HIV. Using immunoSEQ multiplex PCR, the repertoire was profiled, and TCRdb retains in-frame clones only, with some absent. The table lists more than 25,000 clones, about 90% of them singletons. The input for sequencing was unsorted PBMCs, taken 1.8 years after starting antiretroviral therapy. These receptors were taken from a woman in her late teens or twenties with HIV. CDR3s leave out the opening cysteine and the closing phenylalanine or tryptophan. The order of the fields is V gene, J gene, CDR3 protein.

V: TRBV27; J: TRBJ2-2; CDR3: ASSLRNTGELF
V: TRBV11-2; J: TRBJ2-6; CDR3: ASSLTSGANVLT
V: TRBV6-5; J: TRBJ2-3; CDR3: ASSYSLGQGRDTQY
V: TRBV2; J: TRBJ2-5; CDR3: ASSGSGSWEETQY
V: TRBV28; J: TRBJ2-1; CDR3: ASSAVSSSYNEQF
V: TRBV6-5; J: TRBJ2-3; CDR3: ASSPAGTDTQY
V: TRBV27; J: TRBJ2-7; CDR3: ASSFQGSEQY
V: TRBV4-1; J: TRBJ1-5; CDR3: ASSQSQGKQPQH
V: TRBV2; J: TRBJ1-1; CDR3: ASSENTEAF
V: TRBV11-3; J: TRBJ1-1; CDR3: ASSEGRHTEAF
V: TRBV19; J: TRBJ1-2; CDR3: ASSSDREGGYT
V: TRBV2; J: TRBJ2-6; CDR3: ASRGVEPGANVLT
V: TRBV19; J: TRBJ1-5; CDR3: ATKYSNQPQH
V: TRBV7-9; J: TRBJ2-3; CDR3: ASSPPGAAGVKDTQY
V: TRBV27; J: TRBJ1-5; CDR3: ASSHGTGANQPQH
V: TRBV7-3; J: TRBJ2-3; CDR3: ASSTRTAGTDTQY
V: TRBV4-3; J: TRBJ1-5; CDR3: ASSATAGNQPQH
V: TRBV25-1; J: TRBJ1-5; CDR3: ASSPGDPNQPQH
V: TRBV7-9; J: TRBJ2-1; CDR3: ASSLTADEQF
V: TRBV27; J: TRBJ2-2; CDR3: ASSFSGGRNTGELF
V: TRBV4-3; J: TRBJ2-1; CDR3: ASSQRGRGINEQF
V: TRBV4-3; J: .; CDR3: ASSQATSGRLYEQY
V: TRBV7-2; J: TRBJ2-7; CDR3: ASSPWTGGAQY
V: TRBV28; J: TRBJ1-1; CDR3: ASRLREGSFFEAF
V: TRBV10-3; J: TRBJ1-2; CDR3: AISESIPGIGGYT
V: TRBV10-3; J: TRBJ2-1; CDR3: AISDLSARSYNEQF
V: TRBV28; J: TRBJ2-1; CDR3: ASSLGLAGDEQF
V: TRBV30; J: TRBJ1-2; CDR3: AWRLQGWYGYT
V: TRBV7-3; J: TRBJ2-1; CDR3: ASSPTRRERGNEQF
V: TRBV4-2; J: TRBJ2-1; CDR3: ASSLRDGAWQGDEQF
V: TRBV19; J: TRBJ1-2; CDR3: ASSLNREVPYGYT
V: TRBV15; J: TRBJ2-7; CDR3: ATSRDYPESAYEQY
V: TRBV25-1; J: TRBJ2-7; CDR3: ASSLRTGAYEQY
V: TRBV6-1; J: TRBJ1-5; CDR3: ASSEGTQPQH
V: TRBV2; J: TRBJ2-3; CDR3: ASSEFASTDTQY
V: TRBV27; J: TRBJ2-7; CDR3: ASNAYEQY
V: TRBV5-1; J: TRBJ2-7; CDR3: ASRGPLEQY
V: TRBV4-3; J: TRBJ1-5; CDR3: ASSQDSGRDSLFSNQPQH
V: TRBV28; J: TRBJ2-3; CDR3: ASRGTDTQY
V: TRBV5-8; J: TRBJ2-2; CDR3: ASSEGRNTGELF
V: TRBV15; J: TRBJ2-7; CDR3: ATSRDGLAGDEQY
V: TRBV28; J: TRBJ2-5; CDR3: ASSFRTRRETQY
V: TRBV11-3; J: TRBJ2-7; CDR3: ASSRGAGMGDEQY
V: TRBV11-1; J: TRBJ2-5; CDR3: ASSSRKQGWGETQY
V: TRBV19; J: TRBJ2-2; CDR3: ASSIVAGVGTGELF
V: TRBV2; J: TRBJ2-7; CDR3: ASSRTGVNYEQY
V: TRBV28; J: TRBJ2-7; CDR3: ASSLGLAGDWY
V: TRBV12-5; J: TRBJ2-2; CDR3: ASGLVPGRDTGELF
V: TRBV7-2; J: TRBJ2-7; CDR3: ASSPQAGSYEQY
V: TRBV18; J: TRBJ2-7; CDR3: ASSLRDRDNEQY
V: TRBV9; J: TRBJ2-7; CDR3: ASSVGARFYEQY
V: TRBV28; J: TRBJ2-5; CDR3: ASSLDTLETQY
V: TRBV9; J: TRBJ2-1; CDR3: ASGSGTTYNEQF
V: TRBV27; J: TRBJ2-7; CDR3: ASSIARPGGSWYEQY
V: TRBV2; J: TRBJ2-3; CDR3: ASSEARSLPGAAQY
V: TRBV7-8; J: TRBJ2-3; CDR3: ASSLTAAVPSTDTQY
V: TRBV10-1; J: TRBJ2-2; CDR3: ASSESKGVNTGELF
V: TRBV9; J: TRBJ2-1; CDR3: ASSQGAGVAYNEQF
V: TRBV5-1; J: TRBJ1-3; CDR3: ASTLMGGEENTIY
V: TRBV7-9; J: TRBJ1-5; CDR3: ASSLGGDQPQH